This TCR beta chain was identified during a study of spatial heterogeneity in lung cancer. Overall study: PBMC samples from follow-up, when available, were sequenced at a median of about 2 years post-resection. The study consistently detected more beta-chain than alpha-chain sequences. The study's findings and limits: Circulating ubiquitous expanded tumor TCRs were observed more frequently at resection than at follow-up.

A unique molecular identifier was attached to every TCR cDNA molecule. TCRdb ran MiXCR on the 5' RACE reads and lists one entry per CDR3 protein. This sample has about 120,000 distinct CDR3 sequences, with more than 9% found just once. Germline V CDR1 and CDR2: SGDLS, YYNGEE. Trimming took off 0 bases at V and 6 bases at J, with 11 bases between the two ends. This CDR3 is 14 amino acids long. Points on this clonotype: Its antigen remains unknown.

As for time point: blood at routine non-recurrence follow-up after resection. Sequencing was performed on whole RNA extracted from tumor and nontumor lung tissue, or from frozen PBMC, and the material was left unsorted. V is TRBV9 and J is TRBJ2-3; D gene ambiguous. The source is a male donor with early-stage non-small cell lung cancer. Sample: PBMCs, taken at follow-up. The CDR3 DNA is TGTGCCAGCAGCGTAGACTCCCCCGTTGATACGCAGTATTTT. It is translated as CASSVDSPVDTQYF.